This entry describes one TCR beta chain. This sample is part of a study of blood T cell repertoires in COVID-19. At the level of the study: Sites in the United States, Italy and Spain provided acute and convalescent COVID-19 samples.

The authors' processing: Nucleated cell counts were estimated from reference gene primer amplification. Assay used: immunoSEQ multiplex PCR; TCRdb lists only in-frame clones, some missing. From that table come the V and J calls and clone size; the DNA was used to work out D and trimming. The sample records approximately 530,000 clones, about 89% being singletons. Followed over time, Seattle patients had been enrolled while infection was active. This receptor was obtained from a woman in her forties or fifties with COVID-19, enrolled during active disease. Sequenced: peripheral blood.

This CDR3 is CAWSPLGEGETQYF. DNA of the CDR3: TGTGCCTGGAGCCCTCTTGGAGAGGGAGAGACCCAGTACTTC. The chain couples TRBV30 to TRBJ2-5; tentatively, D is TRBD2 (5 bases). This CDR3 region has 14 residues. V was trimmed by 3 bases and J by 4 bases, leaving 15 bases between them. Germline assignment: CDR1 GTSNPN and CDR2 SVGIG (reference sequence).